This T cell receptor beta chain was identified in a study of OX40 agonist ivuxolimab in advanced cancers. Germline V lookup: CDR1 LNHDA, CDR2 SQIVND (reference sequence). The CDR3 contains 12 residues. V was cut by 3 bases and J by 4 bases, with 4 bases left in between. Assay used: immunoSEQ multiplex PCR; TCRdb lists only in-frame clones, some missing. The data contain around 13,000 clones, roughly 84% of them seen just once; the ten biggest clones take up roughly 39%. Sequencing used CD4+ or CD8+ T cells sorted from blood, obtained in a trial of the OX40 agonist ivuxolimab. The clonotype originates from an adult with an advanced solid tumor such as melanoma, head and neck, liver or kidney cancer. The J gene is TRBJ2-1, the V gene TRBV19; no reliable D call. CDR3 amino acids: CASSMQYNEQFF. The CDR3 DNA sequence: TGTGCCAGTAGTATGCAATACAATGAGCAGTTCTTC. Complete variable domain (other parts from reference TRBV19 and TRBJ2-1): DGGITQSPKYLFRKEGQNVTLSCEQNLNHDAMYWYRQDPGQGLRLIYYSQIVNDFQKGDIAEGYSVSREKKESFPLTVTSAQKNPTAFYLCASSMQYNEQFFGPGTRLTVL.